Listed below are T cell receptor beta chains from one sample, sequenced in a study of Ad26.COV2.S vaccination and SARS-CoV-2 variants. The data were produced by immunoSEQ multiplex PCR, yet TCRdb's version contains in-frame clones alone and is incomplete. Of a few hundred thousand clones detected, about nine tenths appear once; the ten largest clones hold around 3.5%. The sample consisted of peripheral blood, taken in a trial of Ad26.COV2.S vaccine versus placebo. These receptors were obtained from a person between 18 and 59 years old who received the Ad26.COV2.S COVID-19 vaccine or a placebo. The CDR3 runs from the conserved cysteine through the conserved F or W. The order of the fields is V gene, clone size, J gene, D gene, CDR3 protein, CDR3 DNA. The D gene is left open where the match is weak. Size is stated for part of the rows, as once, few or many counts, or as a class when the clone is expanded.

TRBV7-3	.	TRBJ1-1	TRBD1	CASRPTGANTEAFF	TGTGCCAGCAGGCCGACAGGGGCGAACACTGAAGCTTTCTTT
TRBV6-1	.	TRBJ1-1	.	CASSEPGRGADTEAFF	TGTGCCAGCAGTGAACCTGGTCGGGGGGCGGACACTGAAGCTTTCTTT
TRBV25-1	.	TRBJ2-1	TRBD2	CASSDLAGVKDEQFF	TGTGCCAGCAGTGACCTAGCGGGGGTGAAGGATGAGCAGTTCTTC
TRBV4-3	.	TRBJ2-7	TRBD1	CASSQDDRASYEQYF	TGCGCCAGCAGCCAGGACGACAGGGCCTCCTACGAGCAGTACTTC
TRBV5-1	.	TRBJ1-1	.	CASSLGAVNTEAFF	TGCGCCAGCAGCTTGGGTGCAGTCAACACTGAAGCTTTCTTT
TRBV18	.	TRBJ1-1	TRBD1	CASSPARQGGVMNTEAFF	TGTGCCAGCTCACCGGCCAGACAGGGTGGAGTCATGAACACTGAAGCTTTCTTT
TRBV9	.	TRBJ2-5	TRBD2	CASSVGPAGNQETQYF	TGTGCCAGCAGCGTAGGTCCAGCGGGGAACCAAGAGACCCAGTACTTC
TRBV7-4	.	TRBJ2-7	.	CASSLSYTQGRPTFYEQYF	TGTGCCAGCAGCTTATCATACACCCAGGGCCGCCCGACATTTTACGAGCAGTACTTC
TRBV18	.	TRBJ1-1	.	CASSLRTVTEAFF	TGTGCCAGCTCACTCCGGACAGTAACTGAAGCTTTCTTT
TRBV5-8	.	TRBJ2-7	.	CASSVQGGTYEQYF	TGTGCCAGCAGTGTACAGGGAGGCACCTACGAGCAGTACTTC
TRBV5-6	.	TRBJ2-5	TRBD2	CASSWGLAALPQETQYF	TGTGCCAGCAGCTGGGGACTAGCCGCATTACCTCAAGAGACCCAGTACTTC
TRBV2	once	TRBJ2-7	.	CASSPGISYEQYF	TGTGCCAGCAGTCCCGGGATCTCCTACGAGCAGTACTTC
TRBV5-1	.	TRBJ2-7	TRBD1	CASTTGTGYSGEQYF	TGCGCCAGCACAACCGGGACAGGGTATTCTGGGGAGCAGTACTTC
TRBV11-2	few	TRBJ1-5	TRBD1	CASSLGQGEFEPQHF	TGTGCCAGCAGCTTAGGACAGGGTGAATTTGAGCCCCAGCATTTT
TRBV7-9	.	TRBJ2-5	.	CASSLVVDQETQYF	TGTGCCAGCAGCTTAGTTGTAGACCAAGAGACCCAGTACTTC
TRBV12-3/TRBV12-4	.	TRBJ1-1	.	CASSWTENTEAFF	TGTGCCAGCAGTTGGACTGAGAACACTGAAGCTTTCTTT
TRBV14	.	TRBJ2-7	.	CASSQRGSTSYEQYF	TGTGCCAGCAGCCAGAGGGGATCTACCTCCTACGAGCAGTACTTC
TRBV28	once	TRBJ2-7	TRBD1	CASSLDRGPAYEQYF	TGTGCCAGCAGCCTCGACAGGGGTCCGGCCTACGAGCAGTACTTC
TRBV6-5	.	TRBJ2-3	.	CASSYTITPDTQYF	TGTGCCAGCAGTTACACTATTACCCCCGATACGCAGTATTTT
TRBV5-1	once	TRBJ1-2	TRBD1	CASSVTSVQGSGYTF	TGCGCCAGCAGCGTGACGTCAGTACAGGGGTCTGGCTACACCTTC
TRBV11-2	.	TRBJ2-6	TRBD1	CASSTPPGQGAPGANVLTF	TGTGCCAGCAGCACACCTCCGGGACAGGGGGCGCCCGGGGCCAACGTCCTGACTTTC
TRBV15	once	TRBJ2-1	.	CATSRETPGAYNEQFF	TGTGCCACCAGCAGAGAGACCCCAGGGGCCTACAATGAGCAGTTCTTC
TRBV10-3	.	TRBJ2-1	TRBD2	CAIRAGGERNEQFF	TGTGCCATCAGGGCGGGGGGCGAGAGGAATGAGCAGTTCTTC
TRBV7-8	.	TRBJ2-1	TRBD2	CASSRTSGDYNEQFF	TGTGCCAGCAGCCGGACTAGCGGGGATTACAATGAGCAGTTCTTC
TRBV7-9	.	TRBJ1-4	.	CASSRVGRDEKLFF	TGTGCCAGCAGCCGAGTTGGTAGGGATGAAAAACTGTTTTTT
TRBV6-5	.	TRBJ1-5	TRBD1	CASSYSGRGGNQPQHF	TGTGCCAGCAGTTACTCGGGCAGGGGGGGAAATCAGCCCCAGCATTTT
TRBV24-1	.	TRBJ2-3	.	CATSGTRGTTVDTQYF	TGTGCCACCAGTGGCACTCGGGGGACCACAGTAGATACGCAGTATTTT
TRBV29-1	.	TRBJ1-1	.	CSVEWGSEAFF	TGCAGCGTTGAATGGGGCTCTGAAGCTTTCTTT
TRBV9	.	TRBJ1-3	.	CASSVGGTARNTIYF	TGTGCCAGCAGCGTGGGGGGGACTGCAAGAAACACCATATATTTT
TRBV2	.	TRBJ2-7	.	CASFPLGIDRSYEQYF	TGTGCCAGCTTCCCCCTGGGGATCGACAGGTCCTACGAGCAGTACTTC
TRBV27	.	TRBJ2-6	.	CASSFGVDGANVLTF	TGTGCCAGCAGTTTCGGGGTTGACGGGGCCAACGTCCTGACTTTC
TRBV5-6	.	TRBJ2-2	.	CASSFSTGELFF	TGTGCCAGCAGCTTCTCCACCGGGGAGCTGTTTTTT
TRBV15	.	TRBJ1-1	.	CATSLGEHTEAFF	TGTGCCACCAGCCTTGGGGAGCACACTGAAGCTTTCTTT
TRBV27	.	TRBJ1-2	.	CASSLGGRSHGYTF	TGTGCCAGCAGTTTAGGGGGCCGGTCCCATGGCTACACCTTC
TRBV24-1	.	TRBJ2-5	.	CATSASPGETQYF	TGTGCCACCAGTGCATCCCCGGGAGAGACCCAGTACTTC
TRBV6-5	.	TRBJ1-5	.	CASRGVSNQPQHF	TGTGCCAGCAGGGGGGTAAGCAATCAGCCCCAGCATTTT
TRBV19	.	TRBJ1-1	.	CASSIVPAVNTEAFF	TGTGCCAGTAGTATAGTTCCGGCCGTTAACACTGAAGCTTTCTTT
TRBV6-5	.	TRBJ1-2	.	CASSTKQGAYGYTF	TGTGCCAGCAGTACGAAACAGGGTGCCTATGGCTACACCTTC
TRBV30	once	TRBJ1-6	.	CAWSVTIKGSPLHF	TGTGCCTGGAGTGTGACCATCAAGGGTTCACCCCTCCACTTT
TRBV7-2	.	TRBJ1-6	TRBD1	CASSSGQIIHPLHF	TGTGCCAGCAGCTCGGGACAGATAATTCACCCCCTCCACTTT
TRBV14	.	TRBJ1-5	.	CASSRRMNQPQHF	TGTGCCAGCAGCCGGCGGATGAATCAGCCCCAGCATTTT
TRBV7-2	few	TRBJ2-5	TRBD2	CASSLNSGGPQYF	TGTGCCAGCAGCTTAAACAGCGGGGGGCCCCAGTACTTC
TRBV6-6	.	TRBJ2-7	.	CASRAEEGEPYEQYF	TGTGCCAGCAGGGCCGAGGAAGGGGAACCCTACGAGCAGTACTTC
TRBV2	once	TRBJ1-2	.	CASSTEFVSSLLGGYTF	TGTGCCAGCAGTACCGAATTCGTCTCCTCCCTTTTGGGGGGCTACACCTTC
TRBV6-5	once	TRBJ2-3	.	CASKRGGVDTQYF	TGTGCCAGCAAACGGGGCGGTGTAGATACGCAGTATTTT
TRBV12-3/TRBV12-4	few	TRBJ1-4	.	CASSLGEKLFF	TGTGCCAGCAGTTTAGGGGAAAAACTGTTTTTT